The 29 T cell receptor beta chains in this list originate from one sample, sequenced in a study of cytomegalovirus exposure and HLA in healthy donors. The repertoire was sequenced with immunoSEQ multiplex PCR; TCRdb's copy has only in-frame clones and lacks some. This sample has 150,000 to 200,000 clones, with around 85% found just once. The sequencing input was PBMCs. The receptors come from a man between 18 and 35 years old in good health and CMV-seropositive.

The chain has TRBV11-2 and TRBJ2-5; TRBD2 matches at 11 bases. The germline V gene has CDR1 SGHAT and CDR2 FQNNGV. CDR3 length equals 16 residues. V lost 5 bases to trimming and J lost 5 bases; unmatched junction nucleotides: 10. The CDR3 protein is CASSPRLAGTKETQYF. The CDR3 DNA sequence: TGTGCCAGCAGCCCTCGACTAGCGGGGACCAAGGAGACCCAGTACTTC.

The rearrangement uses TRBV7-3 and TRBJ1-2, with 8 positions matching TRBD1. J was trimmed by 5 bases and V by 5 bases; bases with no gene match: 13. CDR3 size: 16 residues. Germline-derived CDR1 and CDR2 are SGHTA and FQGTGA. CDR3 coding DNA: TGTGCCAGCAGCCTGGGTTACAGGGGGGACATATATGGCTACACCTTC. Its translation: CASSLGYRGDIYGYTF.

This clone was detected once. The chain joins TRBV30 to TRBJ1-2; TRBD1 is a possible D gene (5 bases). Germline V lookup: CDR1 GTSNPN, CDR2 SVGIG (reference sequence). CDR3 length equals 14 residues. V dropped 1 base and J dropped 4 bases, with 13 bases sitting between them. The CDR3 DNA reads as TGTGCCTGGAGTGCCGCAAGGGGAGGCTATGGCTACACCTTC. Translated, it gives CAWSAARGGYGYTF.

The chain recombines TRBV28 with TRBJ2-5; D is uncertain. Germline loops: CDR1 MDHEN, CDR2 SYDVKM. This CDR3 spans 11 amino acids. Trimming cost V 6 bases and J 3 bases, with 5 bases left between them. The CDR3 bases are TGTGCCAGCAGCCCAAAAGAGACCCAGTACTTC. Protein sequence: CASSPKETQYF.

The chain uses TRBV5-1 and TRBJ2-4; TRBD1 matches at 7 bases. Germline V gene data show CDR1 as SGHRS and CDR2 as YFSETQ. This CDR3 has 15 amino acids. Unmatched junction bases numbered 5, after V lost 1 base and J lost 4 bases. The CDR3 region is CASSLPGQTKNIQYF. Written as DNA, the CDR3 is TGCGCCAGCAGCTTGCCGGGACAGACGAAAAACATTCAGTACTTC.

V gene TRBV23-1 combines with J gene TRBJ1-5; D is undetermined. TRBV23-1 falls under the ORF class, with uncertain function. V shed 2 bases and J shed 7 bases, with 15 bases lying between them. CDR3 length: 15 residues. The CDR3: CASSQPFMEDQPQHF. The CDR3 DNA is TGCGCCAGCAGTCAACCCTTCATGGAGGACCAGCCCCAGCATTTT.

This rearrangement joins TRBV6-5 to TRBJ2-1; 9 nucleotides line up with TRBD2. CDR1 and CDR2 from the germline V gene are MNHEY and SVGAGI. The CDR3 sequence is 16 residues long. The ends lost 2 bases at V and 4 bases at J; junction bases unmatched: 6. CDR3 DNA: TGTGCCAGCAGTTACACTACTAGCGGGTCATACAATGAGCAGTTCTTC. The encoded protein is CASSYTTSGSYNEQFF.

This rearrangement joins TRBV5-1 to TRBJ2-5; the match to TRBD1 covers 7 bases. In germline, CDR1 is SGHRS, CDR2 YFSETQ. With V trimmed by 4 bases and J by 3 bases, 0 bases remained unmatched. The CDR3 loop spans 12 amino acids. The CDR3 is CASSTGEETQYF. For the CDR3, the DNA is TGCGCCAGCAGCACAGGGGAAGAGACCCAGTACTTC.

DNA for the CDR3: TGTGCCAGCAGCGTAGAGCCGACTAGCGGAAATGAGCAGTTCTTC. Its translation is CASSVEPTSGNEQFF. The rearrangement uses TRBV9 and TRBJ2-1; 9 bases agree with TRBD2. V lost 0 bases, J lost 7 bases, and 5 bases stayed unmatched. The CDR3 is 15 residues long. The germline V gene encodes CDR1 SGDLS and CDR2 YYNGEE.

This clone was detected a few times. The J gene is TRBJ2-7, the V gene TRBV4-1; 9 bases align to TRBD2. V dropped 0 bases and J dropped 3; count of bases not matched to a gene: 6. The CDR3 extends over 16 amino acids. Per germline, CDR1 MGHRA and CDR2 YSYEKL. CDR3 coding DNA: TGCGCCAGCAGCCAAGAACGGCGGGGGGGACTCTACGAGCAGTACTTC. Translating it yields CASSQERRGGLYEQYF.

In the case of this clone: Relative to the germline gene, one junction end is altered; a read error may explain this. V usage is TRBV9 and J usage is TRBJ2-2; tentative D call: TRBD2 (5 bases). This CDR3 is 16 amino acids long. CDR1 and CDR2 from the germline V gene are SGDLS and YYNGEE. In nucleotides, the CDR3 is TGTGCCAGCTGCGTCCTAGCCGGCGGGCGGCCCGGGGAGCTGTTTTTT. Translating gives CASCVLAGGRPGELFF.

The genes are TRBV7-2 and TRBJ1-2, with D maybe TRBD1 (5 bases). Deletions cut 0 bases from V and 6 bases from J, with 14 bases between. This CDR3 is built from 15 residues. In germline, CDR1 is SGHTA, CDR2 FQGNSA. The CDR3 DNA reads as TGTGCCAGCAGCTTAGCGAGAGACGGACATAATGGCTACACCTTC. It encodes CASSLARDGHNGYTF.

The chain links TRBV7-2 to TRBJ1-6; D unclear. The CDR3 loop spans 14 amino acids. V lost 0 bases and J 9 bases, leaving 9 bases between the germline ends. From germline, CDR1 is SGHTA and CDR2 FQGNSA. CDR3 in DNA: TGTGCCAGCAGCTTAGCGTTGGCGGGTTCACCCCTCCACTTT. This gives the protein CASSLALAGSPLHF.

The chain couples TRBV18 to TRBJ2-7; the D gene is possibly TRBD2 (5 bases). This CDR3 spans 14 amino acids. CDR1 is KGHSH, CDR2 LQKENI, per germline. Trimming took 2 bases from V and 6 from J, leaving 14 bases between them. The DNA for the CDR3 is TGTGCCAGCTCACCATGGACTCTGGCGCGCGAGCAGTACTTC. This encodes CASSPWTLAREQYF.

J is TRBJ2-1 and V is TRBV7-9, with 12 bases matching TRBD2. Germline values: CDR1 SEHNR, CDR2 FQNEAQ (reference sequence). Trimming at V came to 5 bases and at J to 4 bases, leaving 9 bases not matched to a gene. The CDR3 totals 17 residues. The CDR3 protein is CASSIRPSGGVYNEQFF. CDR3 nucleotide sequence: TGTGCCAGCAGCATCCGACCTAGCGGGGGGGTATACAATGAGCAGTTCTTC.

The chain couples TRBV28 to TRBJ1-4; D is uncertain. V lost 8 bases and J 5 bases, leaving 15 bases between the germline ends. The CDR3 runs 14 residues. Germline loops: CDR1 MDHEN, CDR2 SYDVKM. The CDR3 nucleotides read TGTGCCAGCTGGTCGCCCCACCAGAATGAAAAACTGTTTTTT. This encodes CASWSPHQNEKLFF.

The chain recombines TRBV6-5 with TRBJ1-3, with a tentative D call TRBD1 (6 bases). V lost 6 bases and J 11 bases, leaving 14 bases between the germline ends. Germline V gene sequence: CDR1 MNHEY, CDR2 SVGAGI. This CDR3 is built from 12 residues. CDR3 residues: CASSSTSGAIYF. CDR3 DNA sequence: TGTGCCAGCAGCTCTACCTCAGGGGCCATATATTTT.

The chain recombines TRBV7-9 with TRBJ2-2; D gene uncertain. Germline lookup yields CDR1 SEHNR and CDR2 FQNEAQ (reference sequence). V was clipped by 4 bases and J by 0 bases, with 9 bases between them. The CDR3 sequence is 15 residues long. CDR3 sequence: CASSSLAPNTGELFF. The CDR3 region has the DNA TGTGCCAGCAGCTCCCTGGCCCCGAACACCGGGGAGCTGTTTTTT.

The chain employs TRBV9 and TRBJ2-1; TRBD2 is a possible D gene (6 bases). Trimming removed 5 bases from V and 5 bases from J, with 17 bases in between. CDR1 is SGDLS, CDR2 YYNGEE, per germline. The CDR3 is 15 residues long. CDR3 sequence reads: CASRGTDGVNNEQFF. The CDR3 DNA reads as TGTGCCAGCAGGGGGACTGACGGAGTAAACAATGAGCAGTTCTTC.

The count of this clone is one. The CDR3 DNA is TGCGCCAGCAGCCAAGCCGGGACTAGCATCTACAATGAGCAGTTCTTC. Protein product: CASSQAGTSIYNEQFF. This chain links TRBV4-1 with TRBJ2-1; TRBD2 aligns across 9 bases. The CDR3 has 16 amino acids. Per germline, CDR1 MGHRA and CDR2 YSYEKL. The V gene end was trimmed by 1 base and the J gene end by 3 bases; junction bases not matched to a gene: 4.

The CDR3 sequence: CASSLVPGAYEQYF. CDR3 bases: TGCGCCAGCAGCTTGGTTCCAGGGGCCTACGAGCAGTACTTC. This chain links TRBV5-1 with TRBJ2-7, with D maybe TRBD1 (6 bases). Per germline, CDR1 SGHRS and CDR2 YFSETQ. The germline V and J ends were trimmed by 0 bases and 2 bases, with 9 bases remaining between them. This CDR3 has 14 amino acids.

This clone showed up just once. V gene TRBV7-2 combines with J gene TRBJ1-3, with 7 bases aligning to TRBD1. Germline-derived CDR1 and CDR2 are SGHTA and FQGNSA. Unmatched junction bases numbered 5, after V lost 5 bases and J lost 4 bases. The CDR3 consists of 14 residues. The CDR3: CASSRQGTGNTIYF. The CDR3 nucleotides read TGTGCCAGCAGCCGACAGGGCACGGGAAACACCATATATTTT.

V usage is TRBV5-1 and J usage is TRBJ1-2; perhaps TRBD1 as D (5 bases). Per the germline V gene, CDR1 is SGHRS and CDR2 is YFSETQ. This CDR3 has 11 residues. V was clipped by 5 bases and J by 8 bases, with 10 bases between them. CDR3 DNA sequence: TGCGCCAGCAGAGGTCAGGGCGGCTACACCTTC. This translates into CASRGQGGYTF.

The chain recombines TRBV29-1 with TRBJ2-3, with 11 bases that match TRBD2. This CDR3 contains 14 residues. The germline CDR1 and CDR2 sequences are SQVTM and ANQGSEA. The V gene end was trimmed by 4 bases and the J gene end by 4 bases; junction bases not matched to a gene: 4. CDR3 nucleotides: TGCAGCGTTGGAGTTAGCGGGAGGGCAGATACGCAGTATTTT. This encodes CSVGVSGRADTQYF.

The chain is built from TRBV5-4 and TRBJ2-2, with 8 positions matching TRBD2. CDR1 is SGHNT and CDR2 is YYREEE in the germline V gene (reference sequence). V was clipped by 1 base and J by 5 bases; unmatched bases: 7. The CDR3 covers 16 residues. CDR3 residues: CASSLPRGGETGELFF. The CDR3 nucleotides are TGTGCCAGCAGCTTGCCCCGGGGGGGCGAAACCGGGGAGCTGTTTTTT.

V and J are TRBV28 and TRBJ1-5, with D perhaps matching TRBD1 (5 bases). The V end was cut by 6 bases, the J end by 0 bases, with 18 bases between. CDR3 size: 17 residues. Germline CDR1 MDHEN, CDR2 SYDVKM. The CDR3 region has the DNA TGTGCCAGCAGCTCCCTGGGCAGGGAGGGTAGCAATCAGCCCCAGCATTTT. It encodes CASSSLGREGSNQPQHF.

The J gene is TRBJ1-1, the V gene TRBV28, with 7 bases that match TRBD1. Germline values: CDR1 MDHEN, CDR2 SYDVKM. The ends lost 5 bases at V and 1 base at J; junction bases unmatched: 4. The CDR3 is 14 residues long. CDR3 DNA sequence: TGTGCCAGCAGTGGGACAGTCAGGAACACTGAAGCTTTCTTT. Amino acids: CASSGTVRNTEAFF.

V gene TRBV30 combines with J gene TRBJ2-1; 7 bases map to TRBD2. Germline CDR1 reads GTSNPN; CDR2 reads SVGIG (reference sequence). This CDR3 contains 15 residues. The ends lost 2 bases at V and 10 bases at J; junction bases unmatched: 14. CDR3 DNA: TGTGCCTGGAGTCCTATCCCGGGCCCAGCGGGGGAGCAGTTCTTC. Protein: CAWSPIPGPAGEQFF.

This clone was recorded a few times. This rearrangement joins TRBV15 to TRBJ2-2; a weak D match, TRBD2 (5 bases). The CDR3 sequence is 16 residues long. Deletions cut 0 bases from V and 8 bases from J, with 16 bases between. CDR1 and CDR2 from the germline V gene are LNHNV and YYDKDF (reference sequence). The CDR3 spells CATSRDRAGLPGELFF. The CDR3 DNA follows: TGTGCCACCAGCAGAGATCGAGCAGGACTTCCGGGGGAGCTGTTTTTT.